The next 30 T cell receptor beta chains were all read from a single sample in a study of cytomegalovirus exposure and HLA in healthy donors. Measured with immunoSEQ multiplex PCR; TCRdb has only the in-frame clones, and not every one. The data contain 260,000 or so clones, 90% of them singletons. The sequenced sample was PBMCs. Receptor source: a woman aged 25 to 39 in good health and CMV-seronegative.

A single count supports this clone. The CDR3 loop is CASSVAVSYNEQFF. The CDR3 DNA follows: TGTGCCAGCAGCGTAGCGGTTTCCTACAATGAGCAGTTCTTC. The chain links TRBV9 to TRBJ2-1, with D unclear. This CDR3 is built from 14 residues. The V gene's germline CDR1 is SGDLS and CDR2 YYNGEE. Trimming removed 0 bases at V and 1 base at J, with 5 bases between.

The V call is TRBV7-8, the J call TRBJ2-1; 11 nucleotides agree with TRBD2. CDR1 SGHVS and CDR2 FQNEAQ come from the germline V gene. This CDR3 has 18 residues. The V segment lost 1 base and the J segment 3 bases; nucleotides outside the gene matches: 8. CDR3 sequence (DNA): TGTGCCAGCAGCTTAGAACTAGCGGGAGTGATAATCTACAATGAGCAGTTCTTC. This codes for CASSLELAGVIIYNEQFF.

In regard to this clone: Within the sample, other DNA sequences also encode this same CDR3. V is TRBV27 and J is TRBJ1-1; D is unresolved. Germline V gene sequence: CDR1 MNHEY, CDR2 SMNVEV (reference sequence). This CDR3 region has 13 residues. Trimming removed 3 bases at V and 1 base at J, with 6 bases between. The CDR3 coding sequence is TGTGCCAGCAGTTTGTGGGAGAACACTGAAGCTTTCTTT. Protein sequence: CASSLWENTEAFF.

The rearrangement joins TRBV27 to TRBJ2-3; no clear D gene. V lost 3 bases and J 0 bases, leaving 10 bases between the germline ends. CDR3 size: 15 residues. Germline values: CDR1 MNHEY, CDR2 SMNVEV (reference sequence). In DNA form, the CDR3 reads TGTGCCAGCAGTTTCTTGATCGAGAGCACAGATACGCAGTATTTT. The encoded protein is CASSFLIESTDTQYF.

V is TRBV5-1 and J is TRBJ2-2; D is uncertain. With 0 bases removed from V and 1 base from J, the gap between germline ends came to 4 bases. CDR3 length: 14 amino acids. The V gene's germline CDR1 is SGHRS and CDR2 YFSETQ. CDR3 loop: CASSLELNTGELFF. The DNA for the CDR3 is TGCGCCAGCAGCTTGGAGTTGAACACCGGGGAGCTGTTTTTT.

The chain links TRBV15 to TRBJ1-5; perhaps TRBD1 as D (5 bases). The V end lost 0 bases, the J end lost 4 bases, and 16 bases lay between the germline ends. CDR1 LNHNV and CDR2 YYDKDF come from the germline V gene (reference sequence). The length of the CDR3 is 17 residues. CDR3 in amino acids: CATSRDFKGPTNQPQHF. The CDR3 coding sequence is TGTGCCACCAGCAGAGATTTTAAGGGACCCACAAATCAGCCCCAGCATTTT.

The chain employs TRBV28 and TRBJ2-3; 7 nucleotides align to TRBD2. This CDR3 is 15 amino acids long. With V trimmed by 2 bases and J by 2 bases, 4 bases remained unmatched. Germline V gene lookup returns CDR1 MDHEN and CDR2 SYDVKM. CDR3 protein: CASSLIAGVTDTQYF. CDR3 coding DNA: TGTGCCAGCAGTTTAATAGCGGGCGTCACAGATACGCAGTATTTT.

The chain combines TRBV11-2 with TRBJ1-1; D unresolved. Germline CDR1 reads SGHAT; CDR2 reads FQNNGV. The CDR3 contains 15 residues. The V end was cut by 5 bases, the J end by 1 base, with 14 bases between. The CDR3 loop is CASSPDQVGNTEAFF. The CDR3 DNA follows: TGTGCCAGCAGCCCAGACCAGGTGGGGAACACTGAAGCTTTCTTT.

The rearrangement uses TRBV5-6 and TRBJ2-7; no firm D call. This CDR3 region has 15 residues. CDR1 is SGHDT and CDR2 is YYEEEE in the germline V gene. V shed 0 bases and J shed 1 base, with 11 bases lying between them. CDR3 DNA: TGTGCCAGCAGCTTGGGGGCCACGGTTTCCTACGAGCAGTACTTC. This codes for CASSLGATVSYEQYF.

In regard to this clone: This same CDR3 is encoded by further DNA sequences in the sample. The rearrangement joins TRBV7-9 to TRBJ2-5; D not certain. V was shortened by 4 bases and J by 2 bases, with 2 bases between the two germline ends. Germline V lookup: CDR1 SEHNR, CDR2 FQNEAQ (reference sequence). CDR3 length equals 11 residues. In DNA form, the CDR3 reads TGTGCCAGCAGCTCACAAGAGACCCAGTACTTC. Protein: CASSSQETQYF.

The chain recombines TRBV5-4 with TRBJ2-1; D unresolved. V lost 4 bases to trimming and J lost 8 bases, with 13 bases between them. Germline V CDR1 and CDR2: SGHNT, YYREEE (reference sequence). CDR3 length: 13 amino acids. In DNA, the CDR3 is TGTGCCAGCAGCGATACCATACGGTATGAGCAGTTCTTC. It specifies CASSDTIRYEQFF. Drawing the rest from reference TRBV5-4 and TRBJ2-1, the complete variable domain is ETGVTQSPTHLIKTRGQQVTLRCSSQSGHNTVSWYQQALGQGPQFIFQYYREEENGRGNFPPRFSGLQFPNYSSELNVNALELDDSALYLCASSDTIRYEQFFGPGTRLTVL.

This chain joins TRBV11-2 and TRBJ2-5; no reliable D call. Germline CDR1 and CDR2: SGHAT and FQNNGV. This CDR3 spans 13 amino acids. Trimming pared 4 bases from V and 4 bases from J, leaving 10 bases between. The DNA for the CDR3 is TGTGCCAGCAGCTACGCATGGTCAGAGACCCAGTACTTC. It specifies CASSYAWSETQYF.

J is TRBJ1-1 and V is TRBV2; 8 bases align to TRBD1. Germline V gives CDR1 SNHLY, CDR2 FYNNEI. V shed 7 bases, J shed 5 bases, and the junction held 6 bases outside the gene matches. This CDR3 contains 13 residues. CDR3 loop: CASTGQGGTEAFF. In DNA form, the CDR3 reads TGTGCCAGCACAGGACAGGGAGGGACTGAAGCTTTCTTT.

This rearrangement joins TRBV6-6 to TRBJ2-7; TRBD2 is a possible D gene (6 bases). Germline V lookup: CDR1 MNHNY, CDR2 SVGAGI (reference sequence). This CDR3 is built from 12 residues. Trimming took off 2 bases at V and 8 bases at J, with 10 bases between the two ends. CDR3 protein: CASSYAGSQQYF. CDR3 DNA sequence: TGTGCCAGCAGTTACGCCGGGAGTCAGCAGTACTTC.

This chain links TRBV27 with TRBJ2-3; possible D gene TRBD2, 5 bases. The CDR3 covers 15 residues. Germline loops: CDR1 MNHEY, CDR2 SMNVEV (reference sequence). V dropped 0 bases and J dropped 4 bases, with 11 bases sitting between them. Here the CDR3 reads CASSLSDYGADTQYF. The CDR3 bases are TGTGCCAGCAGTTTATCTGACTATGGGGCAGATACGCAGTATTTT.

This clone has only one observation. The chain links TRBV9 to TRBJ2-7, with D tentatively TRBD1 or TRBD2 (5 bases each). Germline values: CDR1 SGDLS, CDR2 YYNGEE. The V end lost 2 bases, the J end lost 4 bases, and 13 bases lay between the germline ends. The CDR3 runs to 14 residues. The CDR3 sequence: CASSVGTDRYEQYF. CDR3 bases: TGTGCCAGCAGCGTCGGGACGGATCGGTACGAGCAGTACTTC.

This chain links TRBV29-1 with TRBJ2-5, with D perhaps being TRBD1 or TRBD2 (5 bases each). Germline V gives CDR1 SQVTM, CDR2 ANQGSEA. V was trimmed by 0 bases and J by 5 bases, leaving 19 bases between them. The CDR3 length is 16 residues. CDR3 protein: CSVEDRDVPLGETQYF. CDR3 sequence (DNA): TGCAGCGTTGAAGATCGGGACGTACCCCTTGGGGAGACCCAGTACTTC.

This rearrangement joins TRBV11-2 to TRBJ2-1, with D uncertain. The CDR3 is made up of 14 amino acids. Germline CDR1 is SGHAT and CDR2 is FQNNGV. Trimming took 0 bases from V and 6 from J, leaving 9 bases between them. The CDR3 region is CASSLEDPINEQFF. CDR3 nucleotides: TGTGCCAGCAGCTTAGAGGACCCAATCAATGAGCAGTTCTTC.

This clone has a single count. The DNA for the CDR3 is TGTGCCAGCAGTTTATCCGGGACCGAGCAGTACTTC. Its translation: CASSLSGTEQYF. The rearrangement uses TRBV28 and TRBJ2-7, with D perhaps being TRBD1 or TRBD2 (5 bases each). Between the trimmed V and J ends, which lost 1 base and 6 bases, there was a span of 7 bases. The CDR3 has 12 residues. Germline V CDR1 and CDR2: MDHEN, SYDVKM.

This rearrangement joins TRBV4-2 to TRBJ2-6; D remains ambiguous. This CDR3 region has 15 residues. The germline V gene encodes CDR1 LGHNA and CDR2 YNFKEQ. The V and J ends lost 4 bases and 6 bases respectively, with 13 bases between them. The DNA for the CDR3 is TGTGCCAGCAGCCTAACCACCCAGATGGCCAACGTCCTGACTTTC. This encodes CASSLTTQMANVLTF.

The chain combines TRBV11-2 with TRBJ2-5, with 8 positions matching TRBD2. The CDR3 runs 12 residues. Unmatched junction bases numbered 3, after V lost 8 bases and J lost 4 bases. The germline V gene has CDR1 SGHAT and CDR2 FQNNGV. The CDR3 spells CASRLAGETQYF. CDR3 DNA sequence: TGTGCCAGCCGCCTAGCGGGAGAGACCCAGTACTTC.

This clone was seen a single time. V and J are TRBV19 and TRBJ2-1; D not certain. CDR1 and CDR2 (germline): LNHDA, SQIVND (reference sequence). V shed 4 bases and J shed 7 bases, with 11 bases lying between them. The CDR3 runs to 13 residues. As DNA, the CDR3 is TGTGCCAGTAGTACGGCCGTCCCGAATGAGCAGTTCTTC. Its protein product is CASSTAVPNEQFF.

This clone is a singleton in its sample. V and J are TRBV7-9 and TRBJ2-7; 9 bases match TRBD1. V was pared by 7 bases and J by 7 bases, with 5 bases of the junction left unmatched. From germline, CDR1 is SEHNR and CDR2 FQNEAQ (reference sequence). This CDR3 has 12 amino acids. CDR3 in DNA: TGTGCCAGCAACAGGGGGCCTGGGGAGCAGTACTTC. Translated, it gives CASNRGPGEQYF.

Only a few counts were recorded for this clone. The V call is TRBV27, the J call TRBJ2-7, with unresolved D. Trimming stripped 2 bases from V and 6 bases from J, with 11 bases between. The CDR3 is 13 amino acids. The germline V gene encodes CDR1 MNHEY and CDR2 SMNVEV (reference sequence). The CDR3 region has the DNA TGTGCCAGCAGTTTAGTCCAGAGCCTCGAGCAGTACTTC. Translating it yields CASSLVQSLEQYF.

This sequence joins TRBV7-2 and TRBJ2-2; the D gene is possibly TRBD1 (6 bases). The V end lost 2 bases, the J end lost 8 bases, and 9 bases lay between the germline ends. CDR3 size: 13 residues. Germline CDR1 reads SGHTA; CDR2 reads FQGNSA. The CDR3, as DNA: TGTGCCAGCAGCTTACAGGGGTTGGGGGAGCTGTTTTTT. Translating it yields CASSLQGLGELFF.

The rearrangement links TRBV30 to TRBJ1-1; no clear D gene. Trimming removed 2 bases at V and 5 bases at J, with 9 bases between. Germline lookup yields CDR1 GTSNPN and CDR2 SVGIG (reference sequence). CDR3 length equals 12 residues. The CDR3 nucleotides are TGTGCCTGGAGTACAATAGGGACTGAAGCTTTCTTT. Translated: CAWSTIGTEAFF.

V gene TRBV4-3 combines with J gene TRBJ2-7; possible D gene TRBD2, 6 bases. Trimming cost V 1 base and J 0 bases, with 13 bases left between them. Looked up from germline, CDR1 is LGHNA and CDR2 is YSLEER. The CDR3 totals 16 residues. The CDR3 protein is CASSQVRGESSYEQYF. The CDR3 coding sequence is TGCGCCAGCAGCCAAGTTCGCGGGGAGAGCTCCTACGAGCAGTACTTC.

V usage is TRBV12-5 and J usage is TRBJ2-2; D unresolved. V was pared by 5 bases and J by 5 bases, with 0 bases between. CDR3 length: 10 residues. In germline, CDR1 is LGHNT, CDR2 FRNRAP. CDR3 nucleotides: TGTGCTAGTGGTACCGGGGAGCTGTTTTTT. Translation: CASGTGELFF.

The chain joins TRBV14 to TRBJ1-4; D is possibly TRBD1 (5 bases). The V end was cut by 1 base, the J end by 8 bases, with 14 bases between. The germline CDR1 and CDR2 sequences are SGHDN and FVKESK. The CDR3 loop spans 15 amino acids. For the CDR3, the DNA is TGTGCCAGCAGCCAAGGGACACCGGGCCGCGAAAAACTGTTTTTT. This gives the protein CASSQGTPGREKLFF.

This clone was observed a single time. The chain combines TRBV28 with TRBJ2-7; D is possibly TRBD2 (5 bases). The ends were cut back, 4 bases at V and 0 bases at J, with 22 bases in the middle. This CDR3 is 18 amino acids long. Germline V gene data show CDR1 as MDHEN and CDR2 as SYDVKM. The CDR3, as DNA: TGTGCCAGCAGTTCTAGCCCCCGGCAGGAAAGCTTCTCCTACGAGCAGTACTTC. It translates to CASSSSPRQESFSYEQYF.